This T cell receptor beta chain was sequenced in a study of beta chain features in type 1 diabetes. Sorting with CD45RO/CCR7/CD25/CD127/CD95/CD27 yielded naive, central memory, regulatory and stem-like memory CD4+ cells. Sorted populations were all over 95% pure. Every bit of the isolated RNA underwent reverse transcription, so sequencing read expressed TCRB transcripts. About 3.6 million reads were obtained on average from naive, central memory and regulatory T cell samples. The table came from immunoSEQ multiplex PCR; TCRdb's copy has only in-frame clones and leaves some out. Among 250,000 to 300,000 clones listed, about 7.8% were seen once. CDR1 LNHDA and CDR2 SQIVND come from the germline V gene (reference sequence). V dropped 7 bases and J dropped 6; count of bases not matched to a gene: 11. The CDR3 contains 14 residues.

The chain uses TRBV19 and TRBJ2-7, with 8 bases that match TRBD1. Sequenced material: central memory CD4+ T cells from blood. This sequence was found in a woman between 18 and 29 years old in good health. The CDR3 reads CASMSRTGIGEQYF. Written as DNA, the CDR3 is TGTGCCAGTATGTCAAGGACAGGGATTGGCGAGCAGTACTTC. The full variable domain, with the rest looked up from reference TRBV19 and TRBJ2-7, is DGGITQSPKYLFRKEGQNVTLSCEQNLNHDAMYWYRQDPGQGLRLIYYSQIVNDFQKGDIAEGYSVSREKKESFPLTVTSAQKNPTAFYLCASMSRTGIGEQYFGPGTRLTVT.